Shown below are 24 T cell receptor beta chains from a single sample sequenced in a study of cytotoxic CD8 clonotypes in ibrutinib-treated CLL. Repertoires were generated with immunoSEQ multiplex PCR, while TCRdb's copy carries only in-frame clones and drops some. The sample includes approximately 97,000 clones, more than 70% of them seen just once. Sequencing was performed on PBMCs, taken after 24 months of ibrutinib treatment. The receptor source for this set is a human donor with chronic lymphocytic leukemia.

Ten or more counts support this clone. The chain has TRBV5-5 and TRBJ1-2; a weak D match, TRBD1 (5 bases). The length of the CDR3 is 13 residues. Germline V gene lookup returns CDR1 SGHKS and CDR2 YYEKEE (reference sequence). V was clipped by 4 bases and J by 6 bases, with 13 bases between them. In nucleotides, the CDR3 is TGTGCCAGCAGCCCTGGGTCAGGGAATGGCTACACCTTC. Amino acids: CASSPGSGNGYTF. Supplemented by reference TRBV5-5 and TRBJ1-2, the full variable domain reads DAGVTQSPTHLIKTRGQQVTLRCSPISGHKSVSWYQQVLGQGPQFIFQYYEKEERGRGNFPDRFSARQFPNYSSELNVNALLLGDSALYLCASSPGSGNGYTFGSGTRLTVV.

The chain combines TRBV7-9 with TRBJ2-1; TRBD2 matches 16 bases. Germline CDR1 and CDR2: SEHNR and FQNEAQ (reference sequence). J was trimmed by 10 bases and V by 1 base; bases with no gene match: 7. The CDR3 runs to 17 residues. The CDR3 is CASSLEIGTSGRGEQFF. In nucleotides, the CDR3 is TGTGCCAGCAGCTTAGAAATAGGGACTAGCGGGAGGGGAGAGCAGTTCTTC.

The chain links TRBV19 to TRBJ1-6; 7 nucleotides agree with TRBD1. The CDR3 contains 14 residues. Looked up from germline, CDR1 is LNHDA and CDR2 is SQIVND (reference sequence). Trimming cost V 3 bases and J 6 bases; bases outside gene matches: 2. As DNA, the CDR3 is TGTGCCAGTAGTATCGGGACAGTTAATTCACCCCTCCACTTT. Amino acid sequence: CASSIGTVNSPLHF.

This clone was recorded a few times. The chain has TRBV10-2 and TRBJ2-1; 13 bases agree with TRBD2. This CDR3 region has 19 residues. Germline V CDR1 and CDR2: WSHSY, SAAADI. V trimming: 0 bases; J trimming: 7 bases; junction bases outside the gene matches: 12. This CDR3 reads CASSESPGLAGPRINEQFF. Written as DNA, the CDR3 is TGCGCCAGCAGTGAGTCTCCGGGACTAGCGGGACCGAGAATAAATGAGCAGTTCTTC.

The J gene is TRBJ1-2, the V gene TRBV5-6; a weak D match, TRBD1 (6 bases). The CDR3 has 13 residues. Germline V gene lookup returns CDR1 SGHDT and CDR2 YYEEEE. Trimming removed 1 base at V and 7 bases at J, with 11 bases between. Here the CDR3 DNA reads TGTGCCAGCAGCTTGCCAGGGGCCGGTGGCTACACCTTC. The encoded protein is CASSLPGAGGYTF.

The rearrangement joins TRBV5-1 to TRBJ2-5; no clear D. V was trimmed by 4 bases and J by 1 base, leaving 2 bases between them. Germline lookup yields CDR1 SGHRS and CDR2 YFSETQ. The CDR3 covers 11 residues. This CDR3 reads CASSVQETQYF. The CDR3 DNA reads TGCGCCAGCAGCGTCCAAGAGACCCAGTACTTC.

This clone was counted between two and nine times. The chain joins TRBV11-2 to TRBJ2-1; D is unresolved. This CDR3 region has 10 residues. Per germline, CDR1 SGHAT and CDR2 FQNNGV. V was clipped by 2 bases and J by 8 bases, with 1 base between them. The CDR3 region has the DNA TGTGCCAGCAGCTTACATGAGCAGTTCTTC. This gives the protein CASSLHEQFF.

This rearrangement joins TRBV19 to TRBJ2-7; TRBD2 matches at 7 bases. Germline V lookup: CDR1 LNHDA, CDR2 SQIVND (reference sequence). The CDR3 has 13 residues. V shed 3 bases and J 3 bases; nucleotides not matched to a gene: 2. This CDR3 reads CASSIGEGYEQYF. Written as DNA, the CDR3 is TGTGCCAGTAGTATTGGGGAGGGCTACGAGCAGTACTTC.

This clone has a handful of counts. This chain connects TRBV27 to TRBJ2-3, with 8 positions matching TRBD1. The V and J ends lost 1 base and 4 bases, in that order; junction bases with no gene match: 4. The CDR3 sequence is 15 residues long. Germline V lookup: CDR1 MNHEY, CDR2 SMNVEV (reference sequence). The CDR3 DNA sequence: TGTGCCAGCAGTTTATTCGCCAGGGGGCCAGATACGCAGTATTTT. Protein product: CASSLFARGPDTQYF.

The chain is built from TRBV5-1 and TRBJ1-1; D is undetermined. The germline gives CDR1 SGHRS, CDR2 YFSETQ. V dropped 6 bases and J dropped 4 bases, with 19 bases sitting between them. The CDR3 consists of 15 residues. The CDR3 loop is CASKGAHAASTEAFF. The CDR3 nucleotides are TGCGCCAGCAAGGGAGCTCATGCAGCGAGCACTGAAGCTTTCTTT.

CDR3 sequence (DNA): TGTGCCAGCAGTTTGACTAGCGGGAGTGTAGCGAGGGAGCAGTACTTC. Translated, it gives CASSLTSGSVAREQYF. This chain links TRBV6-5 with TRBJ2-7; 12 nucleotides align to TRBD2. With V trimmed by 4 bases and J by 7 bases, 11 bases remained unmatched. Germline V CDR1 and CDR2: MNHEY, SVGAGI. The CDR3 is 16 residues long.

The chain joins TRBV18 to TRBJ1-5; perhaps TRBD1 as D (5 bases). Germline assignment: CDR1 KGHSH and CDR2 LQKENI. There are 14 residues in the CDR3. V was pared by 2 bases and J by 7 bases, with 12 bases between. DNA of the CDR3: TGTGCCAGCTCACCAACCCAGGGACTCCAGCCCCAGCATTTT. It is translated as CASSPTQGLQPQHF.

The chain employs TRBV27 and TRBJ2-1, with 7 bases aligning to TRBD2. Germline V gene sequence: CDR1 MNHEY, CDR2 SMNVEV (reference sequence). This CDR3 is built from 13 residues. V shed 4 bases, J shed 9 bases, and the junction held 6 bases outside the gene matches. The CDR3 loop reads CASSSRAGLEQFF. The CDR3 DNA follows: TGTGCCAGCAGTTCGCGAGCGGGACTTGAGCAGTTCTTC.

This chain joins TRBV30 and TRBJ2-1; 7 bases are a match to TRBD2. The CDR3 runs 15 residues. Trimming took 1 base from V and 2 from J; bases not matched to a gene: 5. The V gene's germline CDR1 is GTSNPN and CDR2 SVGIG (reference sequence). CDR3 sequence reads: CAWSAAGRAYNEQFF. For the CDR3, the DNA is TGTGCCTGGAGTGCAGCGGGGAGGGCCTACAATGAGCAGTTCTTC.

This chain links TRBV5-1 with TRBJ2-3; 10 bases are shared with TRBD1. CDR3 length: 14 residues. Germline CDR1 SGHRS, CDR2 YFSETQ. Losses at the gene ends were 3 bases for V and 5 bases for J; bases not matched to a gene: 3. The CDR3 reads CASSSDRGKDTQYF. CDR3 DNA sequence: TGCGCCAGCAGCTCGGACAGGGGGAAAGATACGCAGTATTTT.

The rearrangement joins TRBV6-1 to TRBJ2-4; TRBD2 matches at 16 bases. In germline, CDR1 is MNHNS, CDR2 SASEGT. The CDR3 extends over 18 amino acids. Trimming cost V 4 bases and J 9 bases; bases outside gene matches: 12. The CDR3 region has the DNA TGTGCCAGCAGTGCGGGGACTAGCGGGAGGGCCGGTGCAGGCATTCAGTACTTC. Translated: CASSAGTSGRAGAGIQYF.

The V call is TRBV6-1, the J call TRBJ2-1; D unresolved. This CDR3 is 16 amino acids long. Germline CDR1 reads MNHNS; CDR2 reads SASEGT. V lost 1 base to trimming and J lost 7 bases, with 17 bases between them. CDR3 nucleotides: TGTGCCAGCAGTGAAGGATGGGCCCAGCTTCGGAATGAGCAGTTCTTC. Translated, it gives CASSEGWAQLRNEQFF.

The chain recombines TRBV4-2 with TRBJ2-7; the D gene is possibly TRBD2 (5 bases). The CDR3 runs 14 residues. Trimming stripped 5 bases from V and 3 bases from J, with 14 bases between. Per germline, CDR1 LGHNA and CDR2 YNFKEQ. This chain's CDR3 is CASSERTGDYEQYF. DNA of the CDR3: TGTGCCAGCAGCGAGCGGACTGGGGACTACGAGCAGTACTTC.

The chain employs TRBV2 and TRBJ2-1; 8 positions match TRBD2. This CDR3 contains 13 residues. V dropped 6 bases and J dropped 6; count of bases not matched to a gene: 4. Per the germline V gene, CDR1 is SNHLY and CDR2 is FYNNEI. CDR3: CASRPGTSNEQFF. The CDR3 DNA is TGTGCCAGCAGACCCGGGACTAGCAATGAGCAGTTCTTC.

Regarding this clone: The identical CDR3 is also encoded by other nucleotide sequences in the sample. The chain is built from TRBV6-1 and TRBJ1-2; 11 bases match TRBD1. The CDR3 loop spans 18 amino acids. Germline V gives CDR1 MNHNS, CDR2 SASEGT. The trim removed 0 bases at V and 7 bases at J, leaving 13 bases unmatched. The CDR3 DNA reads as TGTGCCAGCAGTGAAGCGTTTGTGCCCGGGACAGGGGGGCGTGGCTACACCTTC. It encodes CASSEAFVPGTGGRGYTF.

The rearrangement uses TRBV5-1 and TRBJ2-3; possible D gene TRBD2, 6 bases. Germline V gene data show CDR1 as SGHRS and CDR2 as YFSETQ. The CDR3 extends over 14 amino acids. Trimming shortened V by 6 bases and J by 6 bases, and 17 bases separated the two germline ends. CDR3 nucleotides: TGCGCCAGCACGACTAGTCCCGGGCTGGATACGCAGTATTTT. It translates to CASTTSPGLDTQYF. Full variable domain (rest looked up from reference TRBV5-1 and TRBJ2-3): KAGVTQTPRYLIKTRGQQVTLSCSPISGHRSVSWYQQTPGQGLQFLFEYFSETQRNKGNFPGRFSGRQFSNSRSEMNVSTLELGDSALYLCASTTSPGLDTQYFGPGTRLTVL.

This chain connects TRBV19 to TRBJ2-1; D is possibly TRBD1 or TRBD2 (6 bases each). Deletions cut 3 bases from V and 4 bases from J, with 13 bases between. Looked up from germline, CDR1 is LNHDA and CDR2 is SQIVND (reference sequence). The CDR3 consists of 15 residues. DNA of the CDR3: TGTGCCAGTAGTATCCCCGGGGGCTCGTACAATGAGCAGTTCTTC. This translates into CASSIPGGSYNEQFF.

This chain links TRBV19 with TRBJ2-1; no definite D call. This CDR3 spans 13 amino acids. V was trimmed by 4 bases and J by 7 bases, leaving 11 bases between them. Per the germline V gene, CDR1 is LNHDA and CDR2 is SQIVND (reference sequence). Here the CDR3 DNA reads TGTGCCAGTAGTACAAACTCCGGTAATGAGCAGTTCTTC. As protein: CASSTNSGNEQFF.

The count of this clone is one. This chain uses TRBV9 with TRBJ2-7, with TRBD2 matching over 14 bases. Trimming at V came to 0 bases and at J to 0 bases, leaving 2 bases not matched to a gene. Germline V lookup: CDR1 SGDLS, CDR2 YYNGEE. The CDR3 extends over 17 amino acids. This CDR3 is CASSVGLAGGASYEQYF. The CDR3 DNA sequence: TGTGCCAGCAGCGTAGGACTAGCGGGAGGGGCCTCCTACGAGCAGTACTTC.